This passage covers 12 T cell receptor beta chains from one sample sequenced in a study of Ad26.COV2.S vaccination and SARS-CoV-2 variants. Here immunoSEQ multiplex PCR was the method, and the copy in TCRdb shows in-frame clones only, minus some. The data hold more than 400,000 clones, with around 91% observed a single time. The sample's treatment: over 15 received Ad26.COV2.S at low or high dose, single or two shots; about five received placebo; per-sample allocation not given. Material that was analyzed had been drawn on day 63 after the first vaccine or placebo injection. The sample in question was peripheral blood, obtained in a trial of Ad26.COV2.S vaccine versus placebo. The receptors originated from a person between 18 and 59 years old who received the Ad26.COV2.S COVID-19 vaccine or a placebo.

The chain joins TRBV7-2 to TRBJ2-2, with D tentatively TRBD2 (5 bases). In germline, CDR1 is SGHTA, CDR2 FQGNSA. The CDR3 is made up of 16 amino acids. Trimming took off 4 bases at V and 1 base at J, with 13 bases between the two ends. The CDR3 loop is CASSSRTRGNTGELFF. CDR3 bases: TGTGCCAGCAGCTCTAGGACTCGAGGGAACACCGGGGAGCTGTTTTTT.

The V and J genes are TRBV15 and TRBJ1-1; D possibly corresponds to TRBD1 (6 bases). The CDR3 length is 15 residues. The V and J ends lost 3 bases and 1 base respectively, with 12 bases between them. CDR1 LNHNV and CDR2 YYDKDF come from the germline V gene (reference sequence). This CDR3 reads CATSRRGIRNTEAFF. DNA for the CDR3: TGTGCCACCAGCAGGAGGGGGATCAGGAACACTGAAGCTTTCTTT. The full variable domain, with the rest looked up from reference TRBV15 and TRBJ1-1, is DAMVIQNPRYQVTQFGKPVTLSCSQTLNHNVMYWYQQKSSQAPKLLFHYYDKDFNNEADTPDNFQSRRPNTSFCFLDIRSPGLGDTAMYLCATSRRGIRNTEAFFGQGTRLTVV.

The chain couples TRBV5-6 to TRBJ2-1; 7 nucleotides line up with TRBD1. V dropped 0 bases and J dropped 3; count of bases not matched to a gene: 3. CDR1 and CDR2 (germline): SGHDT, YYEEEE. This CDR3 is 15 amino acids long. The CDR3 spells CASSLGQGVYNEQFF. CDR3 DNA: TGTGCCAGCAGCTTGGGGCAGGGGGTCTACAATGAGCAGTTCTTC.

The chain has TRBV27 and TRBJ2-5; 8 bases map to TRBD2. Looked up from germline, CDR1 is MNHEY and CDR2 is SMNVEV (reference sequence). The CDR3 runs 14 residues. J lost 5 bases, V lost 3 bases, and 5 bases had no gene match. The CDR3 coding sequence is TGTGCCAGCAGTTTTCGGGAGGGACGGGAGACCCAGTACTTC. As protein: CASSFREGRETQYF.

This chain uses TRBV27 with TRBJ2-5; TRBD2 matches 16 bases. Per germline, CDR1 MNHEY and CDR2 SMNVEV (reference sequence). This CDR3 comprises 19 residues. V lost 5 bases, J lost 5 bases, and 14 bases stayed unmatched. The CDR3 reads CASSPWTGTSGRAGETQYF. For the CDR3, the DNA is TGTGCCAGCAGTCCCTGGACAGGGACTAGCGGGAGGGCCGGGGAGACCCAGTACTTC.

J is TRBJ1-6 and V is TRBV21-1; TRBD1 reflects the table's D call only, with no check against the DNA. TRBV21-1 is marked as a pseudogene. CDR3 length equals 12 residues. In DNA form, the CDR3 reads TGTGCCAGCAGACAGGGGGCTTCACCCCTCCACTTT. Amino acid sequence: CASRQGASPLHF.

The rearrangement links TRBV18 to TRBJ1-1; D uncertain. The CDR3 has 14 residues. With 0 bases removed from V and 3 bases from J, the gap between germline ends came to 8 bases. Germline CDR1 KGHSH, CDR2 LQKENI. The CDR3 region is CASSPPGRDTEAFF. The DNA of the CDR3 is TGTGCCAGCTCACCACCCGGGAGGGACACTGAAGCTTTCTTT.

V usage is TRBV7-8 and J usage is TRBJ2-3; no firm D call. The CDR3 spans 17 residues. Deletions cut 1 base from V and 0 bases from J, with 14 bases between. In germline, CDR1 is SGHVS, CDR2 FQNEAQ. The CDR3 DNA reads TGTGCCAGCAGCTTAGGGTGGACCCTACGAAGCACAGATACGCAGTATTTT. This encodes CASSLGWTLRSTDTQYF.

This clone was detected a few times. The chain is built from TRBV5-5 and TRBJ2-5; 8 bases align to TRBD2. There are 13 residues in the CDR3. The ends lost 4 bases at V and 2 bases at J; junction bases unmatched: 1. Looked up from germline, CDR1 is SGHKS and CDR2 is YYEKEE (reference sequence). Written as DNA, the CDR3 is TGTGCCAGCAGCGTAGCGGGACAAGAGACCCAGTACTTC. It codes for CASSVAGQETQYF.

The chain is built from TRBV6-5 and TRBJ2-7; D is possibly TRBD1 (6 bases). V gave up 0 bases and J gave up 0 bases, with 6 bases separating them. The CDR3 has 14 amino acids. Per germline, CDR1 MNHEY and CDR2 SVGAGI. This chain's CDR3 is CASSYSGASYEQYF. CDR3 nucleotides: TGTGCCAGCAGTTACTCGGGGGCCTCCTACGAGCAGTACTTC.

This chain links TRBV27 with TRBJ1-2, with 9 bases lining up with TRBD1. This CDR3 has 14 residues. With V trimmed by 5 bases and J by 8 bases, 9 bases remained unmatched. Germline CDR1 MNHEY, CDR2 SMNVEV (reference sequence). The CDR3 loop reads CASSPGQGSDGYTF. For the CDR3, the DNA is TGTGCCAGCAGTCCGGGACAGGGTAGTGACGGCTACACCTTC.

This chain connects TRBV7-9 to TRBJ2-5; D not certain. V was cut by 1 base and J by 2 bases, with 8 bases left in between. This CDR3 has 14 residues. CDR1 SEHNR and CDR2 FQNEAQ come from the germline V gene (reference sequence). The CDR3 loop reads CASSLVGIQETQYF. The CDR3 DNA reads as TGTGCCAGCAGCTTAGTCGGTATACAAGAGACCCAGTACTTC.